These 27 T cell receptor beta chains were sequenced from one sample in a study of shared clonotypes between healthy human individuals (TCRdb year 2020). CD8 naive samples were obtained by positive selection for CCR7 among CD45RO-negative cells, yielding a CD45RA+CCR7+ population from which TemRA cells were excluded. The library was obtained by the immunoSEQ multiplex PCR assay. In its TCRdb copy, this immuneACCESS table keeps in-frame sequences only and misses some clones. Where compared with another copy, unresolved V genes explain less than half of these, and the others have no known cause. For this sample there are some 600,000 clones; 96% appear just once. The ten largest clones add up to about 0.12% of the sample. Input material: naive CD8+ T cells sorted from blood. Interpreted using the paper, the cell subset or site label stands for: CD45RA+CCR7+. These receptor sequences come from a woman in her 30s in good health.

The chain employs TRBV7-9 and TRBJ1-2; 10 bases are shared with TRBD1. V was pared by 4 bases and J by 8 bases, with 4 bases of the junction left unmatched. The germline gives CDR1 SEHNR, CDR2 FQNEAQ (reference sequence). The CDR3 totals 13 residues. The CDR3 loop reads CASSSGTGEGYTF. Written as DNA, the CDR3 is TGTGCCAGCAGCTCCGGGACAGGGGAAGGCTACACCTTC.

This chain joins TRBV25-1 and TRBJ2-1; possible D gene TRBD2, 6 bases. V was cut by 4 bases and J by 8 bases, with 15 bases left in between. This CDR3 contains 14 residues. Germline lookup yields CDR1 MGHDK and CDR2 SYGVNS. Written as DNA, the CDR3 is TGTGCCAGCAGTGCAAGGGTGGGGGGAGATGAGCAGTTCTTC. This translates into CASSARVGGDEQFF.

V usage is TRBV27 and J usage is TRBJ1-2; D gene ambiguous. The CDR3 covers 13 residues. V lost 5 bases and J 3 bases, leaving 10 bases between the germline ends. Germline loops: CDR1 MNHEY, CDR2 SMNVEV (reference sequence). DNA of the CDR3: TGTGCCAGCAGTCCTAACCCCCACTATGGCTACACCTTC. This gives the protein CASSPNPHYGYTF.

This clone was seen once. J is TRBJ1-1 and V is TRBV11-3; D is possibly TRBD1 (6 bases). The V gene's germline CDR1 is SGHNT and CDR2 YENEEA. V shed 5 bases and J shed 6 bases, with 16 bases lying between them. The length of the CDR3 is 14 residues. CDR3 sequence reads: CASSQGGGGPEAFF. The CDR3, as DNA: TGTGCCAGCAGCCAAGGAGGGGGGGGCCCTGAAGCTTTCTTT.

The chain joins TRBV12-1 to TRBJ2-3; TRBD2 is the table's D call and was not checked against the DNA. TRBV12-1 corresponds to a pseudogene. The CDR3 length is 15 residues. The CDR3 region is CASSPDSTYTDTQYF. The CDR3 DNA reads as TGTGCCAGCAGTCCTGACTCCACATACACAGATACGCAGTATTTT.

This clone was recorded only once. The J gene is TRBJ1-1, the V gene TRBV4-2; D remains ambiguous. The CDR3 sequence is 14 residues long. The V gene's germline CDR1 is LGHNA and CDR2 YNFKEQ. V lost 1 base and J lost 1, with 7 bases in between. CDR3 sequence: CASSQVTGNTEAFF. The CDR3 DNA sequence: TGTGCCAGCAGCCAAGTAACTGGGAACACTGAAGCTTTCTTT.

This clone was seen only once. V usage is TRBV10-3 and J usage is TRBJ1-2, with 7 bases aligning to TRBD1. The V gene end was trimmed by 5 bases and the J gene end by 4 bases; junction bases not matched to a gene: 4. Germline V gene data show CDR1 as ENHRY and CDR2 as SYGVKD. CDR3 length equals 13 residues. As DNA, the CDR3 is TGTGCCATCAGTAATAGGGACAGCTATGGCTACACCTTC. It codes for CAISNRDSYGYTF.

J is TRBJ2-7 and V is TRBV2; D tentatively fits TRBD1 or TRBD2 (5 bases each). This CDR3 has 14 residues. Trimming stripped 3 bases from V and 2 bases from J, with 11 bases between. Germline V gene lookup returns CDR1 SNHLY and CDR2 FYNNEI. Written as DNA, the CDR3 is TGTGCCAGCAGTGATGGGACGGACGCCTACGAGCAGTACTTC. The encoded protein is CASSDGTDAYEQYF.

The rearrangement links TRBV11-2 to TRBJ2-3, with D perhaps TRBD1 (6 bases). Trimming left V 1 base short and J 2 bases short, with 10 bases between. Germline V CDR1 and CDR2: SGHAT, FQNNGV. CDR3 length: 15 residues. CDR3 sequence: CASSLVRGTTDTQYF. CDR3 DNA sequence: TGTGCCAGCAGCTTAGTAAGGGGGACCACAGATACGCAGTATTTT.

For the CDR3, the DNA is TGTGCCAGCAGCCCCCCGGGACAGGGGGTTTCAGAAGCTTTCTTT. This gives the protein CASSPPGQGVSEAFF. V gene TRBV5-6 combines with J gene TRBJ1-1; TRBD1 aligns across 11 bases. Trimming cost V 4 bases and J 8 bases; bases outside gene matches: 10. CDR1 SGHDT and CDR2 YYEEEE come from the germline V gene. The CDR3 totals 15 residues.

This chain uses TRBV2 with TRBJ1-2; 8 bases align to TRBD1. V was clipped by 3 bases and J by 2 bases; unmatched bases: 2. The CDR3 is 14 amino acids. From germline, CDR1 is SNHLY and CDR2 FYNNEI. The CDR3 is CASSEGQENYGYTF. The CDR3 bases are TGTGCCAGCAGTGAGGGACAGGAAAACTATGGCTACACCTTC.

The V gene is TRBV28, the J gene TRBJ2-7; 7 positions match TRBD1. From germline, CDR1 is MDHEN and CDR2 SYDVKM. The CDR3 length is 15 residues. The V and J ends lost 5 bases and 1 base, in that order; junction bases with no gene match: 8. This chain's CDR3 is CASSLTTGLSYEQYF. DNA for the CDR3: TGTGCCAGCAGTCTGACGACAGGGTTGTCCTACGAGCAGTACTTC.

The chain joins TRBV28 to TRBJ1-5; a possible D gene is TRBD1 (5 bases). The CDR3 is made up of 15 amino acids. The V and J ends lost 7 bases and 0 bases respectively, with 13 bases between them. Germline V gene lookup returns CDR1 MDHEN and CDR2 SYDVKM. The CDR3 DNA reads TGTGCCAGCATTGTGACAGCATATAGCAATCAGCCCCAGCATTTT. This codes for CASIVTAYSNQPQHF.

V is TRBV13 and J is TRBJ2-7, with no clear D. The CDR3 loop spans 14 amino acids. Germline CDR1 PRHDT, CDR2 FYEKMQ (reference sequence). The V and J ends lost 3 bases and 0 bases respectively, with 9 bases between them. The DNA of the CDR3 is TGTGCCAGCAGCTTCTGGGTTAGCTCCTACGAGCAGTACTTC. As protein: CASSFWVSSYEQYF.

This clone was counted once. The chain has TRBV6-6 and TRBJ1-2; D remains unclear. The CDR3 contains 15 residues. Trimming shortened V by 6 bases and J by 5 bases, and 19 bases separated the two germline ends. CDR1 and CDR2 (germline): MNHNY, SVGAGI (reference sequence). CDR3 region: CASSNTLGLRYGYTF. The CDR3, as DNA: TGTGCCAGCAGCAATACTCTAGGCTTACGGTATGGCTACACCTTC.

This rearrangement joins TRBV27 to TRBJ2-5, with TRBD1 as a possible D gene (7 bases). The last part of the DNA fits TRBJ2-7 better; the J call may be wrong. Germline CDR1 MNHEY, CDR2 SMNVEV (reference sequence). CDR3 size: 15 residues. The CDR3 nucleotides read TGTGCCAGCAGTTTTGGAGGGGGCGGACTGCGCGAGCAGTACTTC. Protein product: CASSFGGGGLREQYF.

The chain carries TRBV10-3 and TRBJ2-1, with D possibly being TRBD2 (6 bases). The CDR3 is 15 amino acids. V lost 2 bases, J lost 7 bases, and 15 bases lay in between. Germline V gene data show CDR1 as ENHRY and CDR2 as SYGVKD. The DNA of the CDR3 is TGTGCCATCAGTGAGGAAACGGGACTTACGAATGAGCAGTTCTTC. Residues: CAISEETGLTNEQFF.

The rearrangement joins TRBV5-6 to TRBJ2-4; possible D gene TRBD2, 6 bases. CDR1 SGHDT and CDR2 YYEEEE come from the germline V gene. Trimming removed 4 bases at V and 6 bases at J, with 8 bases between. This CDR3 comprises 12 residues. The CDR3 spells CASSRGTNIQYF. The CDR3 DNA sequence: TGTGCCAGCAGCCGCGGGACAAACATTCAGTACTTC.

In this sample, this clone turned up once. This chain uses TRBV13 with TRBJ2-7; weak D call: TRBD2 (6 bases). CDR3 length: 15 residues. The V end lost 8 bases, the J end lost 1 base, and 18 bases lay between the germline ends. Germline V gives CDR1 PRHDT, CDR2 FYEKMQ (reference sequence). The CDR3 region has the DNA TGTGCCAGCTGGGGAACGAGCGGGCAGTCCTACGAGCAGTACTTC. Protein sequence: CASWGTSGQSYEQYF.

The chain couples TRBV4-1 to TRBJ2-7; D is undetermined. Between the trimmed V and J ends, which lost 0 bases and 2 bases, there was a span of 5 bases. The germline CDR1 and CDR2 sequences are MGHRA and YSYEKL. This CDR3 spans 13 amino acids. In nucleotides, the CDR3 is TGCGCCAGCAGCCAAGATGTCGCCTACGAGCAGTACTTC. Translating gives CASSQDVAYEQYF.

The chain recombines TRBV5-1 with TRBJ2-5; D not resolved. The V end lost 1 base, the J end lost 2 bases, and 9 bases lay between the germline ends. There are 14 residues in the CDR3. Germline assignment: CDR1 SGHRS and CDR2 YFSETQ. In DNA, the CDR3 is TGCGCCAGCAGCTTGATTGAAGGTCAAGAGACCCAGTACTTC. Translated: CASSLIEGQETQYF.

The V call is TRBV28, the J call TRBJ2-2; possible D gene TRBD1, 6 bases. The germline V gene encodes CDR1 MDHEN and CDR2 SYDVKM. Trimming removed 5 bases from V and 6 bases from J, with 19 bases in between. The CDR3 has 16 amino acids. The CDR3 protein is CASSDRFKADAGELFF. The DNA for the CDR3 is TGTGCCAGCAGTGACAGGTTTAAGGCAGACGCCGGGGAGCTGTTTTTT. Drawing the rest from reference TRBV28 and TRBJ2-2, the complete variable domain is DVKVTQSSRYLVKRTGEKVFLECVQDMDHENMFWYRQDPGLGLRLIYFSYDVKMKEKGDIPEGYSVSREKKERFSLILESASTNQTSMYLCASSDRFKADAGELFFGEGSRLTVL.

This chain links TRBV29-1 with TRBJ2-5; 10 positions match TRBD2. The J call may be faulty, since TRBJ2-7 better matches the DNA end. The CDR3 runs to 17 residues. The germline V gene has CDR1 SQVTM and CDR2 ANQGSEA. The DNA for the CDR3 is TGCAGCGTTGAAACTTACCGGGAGCGGGAGGGACTCTACGAGCAGTACTTC. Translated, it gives CSVETYREREGLYEQYF.

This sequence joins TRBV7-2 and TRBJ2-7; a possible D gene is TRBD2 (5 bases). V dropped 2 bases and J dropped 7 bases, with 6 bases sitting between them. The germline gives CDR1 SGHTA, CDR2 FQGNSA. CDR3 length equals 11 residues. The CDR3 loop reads CASSLTGEQYF. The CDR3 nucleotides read TGTGCCAGCAGCTTAACGGGGGAGCAGTACTTC.

CDR3 residues: CAWSYLRGNTEAFF. The CDR3 DNA sequence: TGTGCCTGGAGTTACTTAAGGGGGAACACTGAAGCTTTCTTT. The J gene is TRBJ1-1, the V gene TRBV30; weak D call: TRBD1 (5 bases). Germline values: CDR1 GTSNPN, CDR2 SVGIG (reference sequence). The CDR3 sequence is 14 residues long. V was clipped by 2 bases and J by 1 base, with 11 bases between them.

DNA of the CDR3: TGTGCCAGCGCCGGAGGGGGGAGAGACAATGAGCAGTTCTTC. As protein: CASAGGGRDNEQFF. The chain is built from TRBV28 and TRBJ2-1; D possibly matches TRBD1 or TRBD2 (6 bases each). This CDR3 spans 14 amino acids. CDR1 and CDR2 from the germline V gene are MDHEN and SYDVKM. Trimming removed 8 bases from V and 5 bases from J, with 16 bases in between.

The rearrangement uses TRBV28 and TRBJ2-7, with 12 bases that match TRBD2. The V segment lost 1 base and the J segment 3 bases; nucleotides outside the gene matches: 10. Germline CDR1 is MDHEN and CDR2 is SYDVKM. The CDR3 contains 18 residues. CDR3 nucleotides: TGTGCCAGCAGTTTATATTCCCCTCTGACTAGCGGGGGCTACGAGCAGTACTTC. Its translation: CASSLYSPLTSGGYEQYF. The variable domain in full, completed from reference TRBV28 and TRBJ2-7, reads DVKVTQSSRYLVKRTGEKVFLECVQDMDHENMFWYRQDPGLGLRLIYFSYDVKMKEKGDIPEGYSVSREKKERFSLILESASTNQTSMYLCASSLYSPLTSGGYEQYFGPGTRLTVT.